This T cell receptor beta chain was sequenced during a study of cytomegalovirus exposure and HLA in healthy donors. PCR employed 60 Vbeta and 13 Jbeta primers. This table comes from immunoSEQ multiplex PCR, and its TCRdb copy is limited to in-frame clones, with some not included. Of under 100,000 clones listed, 65% to 85% are singletons. Whole-study findings and limits: The authors considered a cluster of highly shared sequence variants likely to be a sequencing artifact. TCR beta chain V- and J-gene trimming was linked, in a later analysis, to a missense variant in DCLRE1C. The study put about 180 TCR beta chains on its list as cytomegalovirus-associated.

V was shortened by 2 bases and J by 2 bases, with 8 bases between the two germline ends. Germline V gene sequence: CDR1 SGDLS, CDR2 YYNGEE. The CDR3 spans 14 residues. All donors participated as healthy donors of bone marrow. Comment on this clone: No antigen is known for it.

This clonotype was obtained from a man aged 50 to 60 in good health and CMV-seronegative. What was sequenced was PBMCs. V is TRBV9 and J is TRBJ2-1; perhaps TRBD1 as D (5 bases). The CDR3 sequence is CASSVRQTYNEQFF. The CDR3 nucleotides read TGTGCCAGCAGCGTCCGACAGACCTACAATGAGCAGTTCTTC.